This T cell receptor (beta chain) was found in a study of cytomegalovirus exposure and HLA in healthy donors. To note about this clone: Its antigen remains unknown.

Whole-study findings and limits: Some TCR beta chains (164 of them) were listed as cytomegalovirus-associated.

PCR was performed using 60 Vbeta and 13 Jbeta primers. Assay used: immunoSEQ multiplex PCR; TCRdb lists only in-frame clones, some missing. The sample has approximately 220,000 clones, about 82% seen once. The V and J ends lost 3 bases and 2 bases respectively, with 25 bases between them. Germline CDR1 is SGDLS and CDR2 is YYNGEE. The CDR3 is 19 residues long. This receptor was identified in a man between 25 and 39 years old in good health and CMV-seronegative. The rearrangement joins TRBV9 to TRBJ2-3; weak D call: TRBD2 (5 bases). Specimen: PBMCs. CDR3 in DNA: TGTGCCAGCAGCGCCTTAATCCGTGGAGGCGATCAACCCACAGATACGCAGTATTTT. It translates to CASSALIRGGDQPTDTQYF.